The 30 T cell receptor beta chains presented below share a single source sample, sequenced in a study of blood T cells in healthy people across ages. The use of a sample-barcoded 5' primer and a J-beta primer mix characterized a second PCR of roughly 6 to 11 cycles. TCRdb used MiXCR to reprocess the 5' RACE reads, holding one entry per CDR3 protein. The data hold approximately 1,700,000 distinct CDR3 sequences, with about two fifths observed a single time. The sequenced material came from blood. The receptors derive from a human donor in good health.

This chain joins TRBV7-6 and TRBJ1-1, with D perhaps TRBD1 (5 bases). The CDR3 consists of 15 residues. Trimming removed 1 base from V and 4 bases from J, with 13 bases in between. Germline values: CDR1 SGHVS, CDR2 FNYEAQ. The CDR3 loop reads CASSLVTTGLTEAFF. CDR3 nucleotide sequence: TGTGCCAGCAGCTTAGTTACAACAGGTCTCACTGAAGCTTTCTTT.

The chain recombines TRBV7-2 with TRBJ2-7; D gene ambiguous. V lost 3 bases and J lost 5, with 11 bases in between. CDR3 length: 13 residues. The V gene's germline CDR1 is SGHTA and CDR2 FQGNSA. CDR3 loop: CASSFRVRDEQYF. The CDR3 region has the DNA TGTGCCAGCAGCTTTCGGGTACGGGACGAGCAGTACTTC.

A few counts support this clonotype. The chain employs TRBV7-4 and TRBJ1-2; TRBD1 agrees at 10 bases. The germline V gene has CDR1 SGHVT and CDR2 SQSDAQ. V lost 6 bases and J lost 4; bases outside the gene matches: 8. This CDR3 is 15 amino acids long. The CDR3 reads CASRRLGQGSYGYTF. DNA for the CDR3: TGTGCCAGCAGACGATTGGGACAGGGGTCCTATGGCTACACCTTC.

This chain uses TRBV20-1 with TRBJ2-5; D is perhaps TRBD1 (6 bases). Germline V gene lookup returns CDR1 DFQATT and CDR2 SNEGSKA (reference sequence). Trimming removed 6 bases at V and 11 bases at J, with 25 bases between. This CDR3 comprises 14 residues. The CDR3 bases are TGCAGTGCCACCCGGGACACACAATCCTACGGGCAGTACTTC. This translates into CSATRDTQSYGQYF.

The chain joins TRBV28 to TRBJ1-2; D is unresolved. Germline V gene sequence: CDR1 MDHEN, CDR2 SYDVKM. V was cut by 3 bases and J by 5 bases, with 13 bases left in between. The CDR3 totals 14 residues. CDR3 sequence (DNA): TGTGCCAGCAGTTTCCCCGGGAAGGGATATGGCTACACCTTC. It specifies CASSFPGKGYGYTF.

This clonotype has only a few counts. V and J are TRBV12-3 or TRBV12-4 and TRBJ1-2, with D uncertain. The CDR3 runs 17 residues. Trimming stripped 0 bases from V and 3 bases from J, with 17 bases between. CDR3 in DNA: TGTGCCAGCAGTTTAGCGGGTGGATGGGAGGGCTACTATGGCTACACCTTC. Residues: CASSLAGGWEGYYGYTF.

The genes are TRBV7-3 and TRBJ1-1, with D possibly matching TRBD1 (6 bases). V lost 5 bases and J lost 6, with 19 bases in between. The CDR3 is 15 amino acids. In germline, CDR1 is SGHTA, CDR2 FQGTGA. CDR3 protein: CASSLRGGGMAEAFF. The CDR3, as DNA: TGTGCCAGCAGCCTAAGGGGGGGTGGTATGGCTGAAGCTTTCTTT.

This clonotype came up once. The J gene is TRBJ1-1, the V gene TRBV7-9; D unclear. V lost 8 bases and J lost 8, with 6 bases in between. Germline V gene lookup returns CDR1 SEHNR and CDR2 FQNEAQ (reference sequence). CDR3 length: 9 residues. The CDR3: CASAPEAFF. CDR3 DNA sequence: TGTGCCAGCGCCCCAGAAGCTTTCTTT.

The V and J genes are TRBV5-1 and TRBJ2-1, with 10 bases identical to TRBD2. Germline values: CDR1 SGHRS, CDR2 YFSETQ. With 2 bases clipped from V and 5 bases from J, the junction kept 10 bases outside the gene matches. This CDR3 has 17 amino acids. DNA for the CDR3: TGCGCCAGCAGCTTAAGGGCTAGCGGGGGATACCACAATGAGCAGTTCTTC. Translated, it gives CASSLRASGGYHNEQFF.

About this clonotype: One junction end does not reproduce the germline sequence, and a read error may be involved. The chain is built from TRBV4-3 and TRBJ1-2; 7 bases agree with TRBD1. Germline V gives CDR1 LGHNA, CDR2 YSLEER. This CDR3 spans 14 amino acids. In nucleotides, the CDR3 is TGCACCAGCAGCCCGGCGGGACAGTTCTATGGCTACACCTTC. Translated, it gives CTSSPAGQFYGYTF.

This clonotype occurred a few times. V usage is TRBV6-1 and J usage is TRBJ1-5; 10 nucleotides align to TRBD1. The CDR3 is 19 residues long. J gave up 0 bases and V 3 bases, and 11 bases lay outside the gene matches. The germline gives CDR1 MNHNS, CDR2 SASEGT. This CDR3 reads CASSDGQGVLSYSNQPQHF. CDR3 coding DNA: TGTGCCAGCAGTGACGGACAGGGGGTCCTATCTTATAGCAATCAGCCCCAGCATTTT.

CDR3 sequence: CASSPRDPGPSGQFF. The CDR3 nucleotides are TGTGCCAGCAGCCCCCGAGATCCGGGACCTTCAGGGCAGTTCTTC. The chain recombines TRBV3-1 with TRBJ2-1, with D tentatively TRBD1 or TRBD2 (5 bases each). CDR1 and CDR2 from the germline V gene are LGHDT and YNNKEL (reference sequence). The CDR3 covers 15 residues. Deletions cut 4 bases from V and 12 bases from J, with 22 bases between.

Many counts were recorded for this clonotype. The chain recombines TRBV7-9 with TRBJ2-5; 10 bases line up with TRBD2. Germline V gene data show CDR1 as SEHNR and CDR2 as FQNEAQ (reference sequence). The CDR3 length is 13 residues. Trimming cost V 11 bases and J 5 bases; bases outside gene matches: 8. The DNA for the CDR3 is TGTGCCGGACGGCTAGCGGGGGACGAGACCCAGTACTTC. Amino acid sequence: CAGRLAGDETQYF.

The chain carries TRBV7-2 and TRBJ2-3; no clear D. CDR1 SGHTA and CDR2 FQGNSA come from the germline V gene. Trimming removed 1 base from V and 6 bases from J, with 11 bases in between. This CDR3 is 14 amino acids long. The DNA for the CDR3 is TGTGCCAGCAGCTTAGGGGTCCTGGGGGATACGCAGTATTTT. Protein: CASSLGVLGDTQYF.

This clonotype is a singleton in its sample. This chain connects TRBV7-8 to TRBJ2-6; D is tentatively TRBD1 or TRBD2 (6 bases each). The CDR3 contains 19 residues. Trimming took 3 bases from V and 18 from J, leaving 36 bases between them. Germline CDR1 and CDR2: SGHVS and FQNEAQ. CDR3 bases: TGTGCCAGCAGCTTGGGCCGACGGGGGCTCTTTGTCGGGGCCAACGCCCGGACTTTC. Translated, it gives CASSLGRRGLFVGANARTF.

In DNA form, the CDR3 reads TGTGCCAGCAGCCAAGATCCCATAGCGGGGGGACCCCCTGGTGACCAGTACTTC. It yields the protein CASSQDPIAGGPPGDQYF. The rearrangement links TRBV4-2 to TRBJ2-7, with 10 bases lining up with TRBD2. This CDR3 has 18 amino acids. Unmatched junction bases numbered 18, after V lost 0 bases and J lost 10 bases. CDR1 and CDR2 from the germline V gene are LGHNA and YNFKEQ.

The genes are TRBV7-2 and TRBJ2-4; possibly TRBD2 for D (5 bases). Matching the DNA end better, TRBJ2-7 makes the J call doubtful. The CDR3 has 16 amino acids. Germline CDR1 is SGHTA and CDR2 is FQGNSA. CDR3 sequence: CASSLGSGLALYEQYF. DNA of the CDR3: TGTGCCAGCAGCTTAGGGTCGGGCCTAGCCCTCTACGAGCAGTACTTC.

V is TRBV20-1 and J is TRBJ2-1; 10 nucleotides agree with TRBD2. The junction had 8 bases not matched to a gene; V was cut back by 3 bases and J by 6 bases. Looked up from germline, CDR1 is DFQATT and CDR2 is SNEGSKA (reference sequence). The CDR3 length is 15 residues. CDR3 protein: CSASFLSGGLNEQFF. As DNA, the CDR3 is TGCAGTGCTAGCTTCCTTAGCGGGGGGCTCAATGAGCAGTTCTTC.

This chain connects TRBV15 to TRBJ2-5, with D tentatively TRBD2 (6 bases). The V and J ends lost 1 base and 2 bases respectively, with 17 bases between them. CDR1 is LNHNV, CDR2 YYDKDF, per germline (reference sequence). This CDR3 has 17 residues. CDR3 in amino acids: CATSRAPGEDAQETQYF. The CDR3 DNA follows: TGTGCCACCAGCAGAGCTCCGGGGGAGGACGCACAAGAGACCCAGTACTTC.

The rearrangement links TRBV5-1 to TRBJ2-1; TRBD1 aligns across 9 bases. Germline-derived CDR1 and CDR2 are SGHRS and YFSETQ. V lost 7 bases to trimming and J lost 6 bases; unmatched junction nucleotides: 11. The CDR3 consists of 15 residues. The CDR3 loop reads CASSDQGTGLNEQFF. CDR3 DNA: TGCGCCAGCTCAGACCAAGGGACAGGGCTCAATGAGCAGTTCTTC.

This chain joins TRBV5-1 and TRBJ2-1; TRBD1 agrees at 7 bases. From germline, CDR1 is SGHRS and CDR2 YFSETQ. V trimming: 4 bases; J trimming: 3 bases; junction bases outside the gene matches: 4. The CDR3 runs 14 residues. Here the CDR3 DNA reads TGCGCCAGCAGCAAAACAGGGGACTACAATGAGCAGTTCTTC. This encodes CASSKTGDYNEQFF.

Worth noting for this clonotype: A much more abundant neighbour one base away suggests this may be a read error. The chain is built from TRBV20-1 and TRBJ2-7, with D perhaps assigned TRBD1 or TRBD2 (5 bases each). In germline, CDR1 is DFQATT, CDR2 SNEGSKA (reference sequence). V lost 4 bases to trimming and J lost 7 bases, with 17 bases between them. This CDR3 spans 13 amino acids. This CDR3 is CSATGTVAGEQYF. CDR3 DNA sequence: TGCAGTGCTACGGGGACGGTTGCCGGGGAGCAGTACTTC.

V and J are TRBV9 and TRBJ1-6; 7 bases are a match to TRBD1. The V and J ends lost 0 bases and 7 bases, in that order; junction bases with no gene match: 1. This CDR3 comprises 14 residues. The germline V gene encodes CDR1 SGDLS and CDR2 YYNGEE. CDR3 sequence reads: CASSVEGGNSPLHF. The CDR3 nucleotides are TGTGCCAGCAGCGTAGAAGGGGGCAATTCACCCCTCCACTTT.

V usage is TRBV5-1 and J usage is TRBJ2-6; weak D call: TRBD2 (5 bases). Per the germline V gene, CDR1 is SGHRS and CDR2 is YFSETQ. Trimming shortened V by 4 bases and J by 4 bases, and 15 bases separated the two germline ends. This CDR3 contains 16 residues. This chain's CDR3 is CASSRGDSTGANVLTF. The CDR3 bases are TGCGCCAGCAGCCGGGGTGATTCGACGGGGGCCAACGTCCTGACTTTC.

This clonotype was counted only a few times. The V gene is TRBV10-3, the J gene TRBJ1-6; the match to TRBD1 covers 11 bases. Germline assignment: CDR1 ENHRY and CDR2 SYGVKD. The CDR3 is made up of 14 amino acids. The ends lost 6 bases at V and 7 bases at J; junction bases unmatched: 2. In DNA, the CDR3 is TGTGCCATCAGGGGGACAGGGGGGAATTCACCCCTCCACTTT. Its protein is CAIRGTGGNSPLHF.

The chain couples TRBV29-1 to TRBJ2-1; tentative D call: TRBD1 (5 bases). The V end was cut by 1 base, the J end by 4 bases, with 11 bases between. The CDR3 has 14 residues. The germline gives CDR1 SQVTM, CDR2 ANQGSEA. The CDR3 is CSVEGPGLYNEQFF. The CDR3 region has the DNA TGCAGCGTTGAAGGCCCAGGGTTGTACAATGAGCAGTTCTTC.

The genes are TRBV5-8 and TRBJ2-5; maybe TRBD1 (6 bases). Germline CDR1 and CDR2: SGHTS and YDEGEE. CDR3 length: 16 residues. The V and J ends lost 1 base and 0 bases respectively, with 13 bases between them. CDR3 in amino acids: CASSLLGQNNQETQYF. The CDR3 DNA follows: TGTGCCAGCAGCTTGTTAGGACAGAACAACCAAGAGACCCAGTACTTC.

This clonotype has only a few counts. The chain couples TRBV30 to TRBJ1-4, with 7 positions matching TRBD1. The ends lost 8 bases at V and 8 bases at J; junction bases unmatched: 5. Germline CDR1 is GTSNPN and CDR2 is SVGIG (reference sequence). This CDR3 comprises 11 residues. CDR3: CAGTAGEKLFF. Here the CDR3 DNA reads TGTGCCGGGACAGCTGGAGAAAAACTGTTTTTT.

The chain combines TRBV11-1 with TRBJ2-3, with unresolved D. The V and J ends lost 1 base and 7 bases respectively, with 9 bases between them. The length of the CDR3 is 13 residues. Germline-derived CDR1 and CDR2 are SGHAT and FQDESV (reference sequence). The CDR3 region is CASSLVEENTQYF. In nucleotides, the CDR3 is TGTGCCAGCAGCTTAGTCGAGGAAAATACGCAGTATTTT.

This clonotype has just one count. V gene TRBV9 combines with J gene TRBJ2-3; 9 bases fit TRBD2. The CDR3 is 16 residues long. Trimming removed 4 bases from V and 2 bases from J; junction bases left unmatched: 8. The V gene's germline CDR1 is SGDLS and CDR2 YYNGEE. The CDR3 nucleotides are TGTGCCAGCAGCCCCCGACTAGCGGCGCACACAGATACGCAGTATTTT. Protein sequence: CASSPRLAAHTDTQYF.